The following is a T cell receptor (beta chain) sequence with its context. Its specificity is not known. This sample is drawn from a study of a mutant IDH1 vaccine in newly diagnosed glioma. Study in general: Prior therapy was radiotherapy, temozolomide, or both; most received both.

Method: immunoSEQ multiplex PCR; TCRdb's copy keeps in-frame clones and lacks some. This sample has roughly 70,000 clones, with 80% to 90% found just once. This CDR3 spans 16 amino acids. Trimming removed 0 bases from V and 0 bases from J, with 12 bases in between. Looked up from germline, CDR1 is LGHNT and CDR2 is FRNRAP. The sample's time point: baseline, week 1 (first vaccination visit). Treatment defined: pre-vaccination baseline after standard-of-care therapy. Each of the donors came in with new WHO grade 3 or 4 astrocytomas that were IDH1-mutant and ATRX-lost. Findings and caveats of the study: Pseudoprogression apparently lacked any relation to changes in top peripheral T cell clonotypes. The vaccine induced immune responses, and these occurred in around 94% of patients.

The gene calls are TRBV12-5 and TRBJ2-7, with a tentative D call TRBD2 (6 bases). Specimen: PBMCs, collected from a glioma patient treated with radiotherapy, temozolomide or both. The origin of this receptor is a man aged 30-40 years with glioma. The CDR3, as DNA: TGTGCTAGTGGTTTGGTTTCTGGGGGGAGCTCCTACGAGCAGTACTTC. Protein sequence: CASGLVSGGSSYEQYF.